The 32 T cell receptor beta chains below were found in one sample sequenced in a study of T cell repertoires in cytomegalovirus infection. TCRdb processed the reads anew with MiXCR; each CDR3 protein has one entry. The data contain fewer than 80,000 distinct CDR3 sequences, 3.5% to 4.5% of them singletons. The sequencing sample was made of PBMCs. These receptors were obtained from a human donor in good health (CMV status not recorded). Some clones in this sample may be carry-over from other donors' samples.

This clonotype has ten or more counts. V gene TRBV2 combines with J gene TRBJ2-7; tentative D call: TRBD1 (5 bases). The CDR3 has 14 amino acids. Looked up from germline, CDR1 is SNHLY and CDR2 is FYNNEI. V lost 8 bases to trimming and J lost 7 bases, with 21 bases between them. CDR3 protein: CASHGADQSLEQYF. CDR3 DNA: TGTGCCAGCCATGGGGCAGATCAATCCCTTGAGCAGTACTTC. Drawing the rest from reference TRBV2 and TRBJ2-7, the complete variable domain is EPEVTQTPSHQVTQMGQEVILRCVPISNHLYFYWYRQILGQKVEFLVSFYNNEISEKSEIFDDQFSVERPDGSNFTLKIRSTKLEDSAMYFCASHGADQSLEQYFGPGTRLTVT.

This clonotype has a count of ten or more. This chain joins TRBV19 and TRBJ1-2, with a possible D match to TRBD1 (6 bases). The CDR3 has 13 amino acids. The ends were cut back, 6 bases at V and 4 bases at J, with 12 bases in the middle. CDR1 and CDR2 (germline): LNHDA, SQIVND (reference sequence). CDR3 sequence reads: CASRGDTSYGYTF. The CDR3 DNA reads as TGTGCCAGTAGGGGGGACACCTCCTATGGCTACACCTTC.

This clonotype was seen at least ten times. This rearrangement joins TRBV5-4 to TRBJ1-2; TRBD1 agrees at 10 bases. Germline V gives CDR1 SGHNT, CDR2 YYREEE (reference sequence). The junction had 15 bases not matched to a gene; V was cut back by 3 bases and J by 7 bases. The CDR3 is 17 residues long. The CDR3 region is CASSWEFPGQGLGGYTF. The DNA for the CDR3 is TGTGCCAGCAGCTGGGAATTCCCGGGACAGGGGTTGGGTGGCTACACCTTC.

This clonotype was counted ten times or more. The gene calls are TRBV6-5 and TRBJ1-2; D might be TRBD1 (6 bases). Trimming removed 0 bases from V and 2 bases from J, with 16 bases in between. CDR3 length equals 17 residues. Per germline, CDR1 MNHEY and CDR2 SVGAGI. CDR3 sequence reads: CASSYSDSWRTNYGYTF. The CDR3 region has the DNA TGTGCCAGCAGTTACTCGGACAGCTGGCGGACCAACTATGGCTACACCTTC.

This clonotype was picked up many times. The gene calls are TRBV6-1 and TRBJ1-5, with D maybe TRBD1 (5 bases). V was cut by 0 bases and J by 6 bases, with 9 bases left in between. The CDR3 sequence is 14 residues long. Germline V gene sequence: CDR1 MNHNS, CDR2 SASEGT. CDR3 sequence reads: CASSEAGDVQPQHF. The CDR3 DNA sequence: TGTGCCAGCAGTGAAGCAGGGGATGTTCAGCCCCAGCATTTT.

This clonotype came up many times. The chain couples TRBV28 to TRBJ1-1, with D maybe TRBD1 (6 bases). Germline CDR1 and CDR2: MDHEN and SYDVKM. Trimming left V 6 bases short and J 2 bases short, with 19 bases between. The CDR3 has 16 amino acids. The CDR3 DNA sequence: TGTGCCAGCAGCAATGGACAGACCAACACTAACACTGAAGCTTTCTTT. It yields the protein CASSNGQTNTNTEAFF. Full variable domain (outside the CDR3, taken from reference TRBV28 and TRBJ1-1): DVKVTQSSRYLVKRTGEKVFLECVQDMDHENMFWYRQDPGLGLRLIYFSYDVKMKEKGDIPEGYSVSREKKERFSLILESASTNQTSMYLCASSNGQTNTNTEAFFGQGTRLTVV.

This clonotype was recorded at least ten times. V usage is TRBV15 and J usage is TRBJ1-2; 7 nucleotides line up with TRBD1. The CDR3 loop spans 16 amino acids. Germline assignment: CDR1 LNHNV and CDR2 YYDKDF (reference sequence). After removal of 0 bases from V and 6 bases from J, the junction contained 10 bases not matched to a gene. The CDR3 sequence: CATSRDPSGTVHGYTF. CDR3 in DNA: TGTGCCACCAGCAGAGATCCCTCCGGGACAGTCCATGGCTACACCTTC. Complete variable domain (other parts from reference TRBV15 and TRBJ1-2): DAMVIQNPRYQVTQFGKPVTLSCSQTLNHNVMYWYQQKSSQAPKLLFHYYDKDFNNEADTPDNFQSRRPNTSFCFLDIRSPGLGDTAMYLCATSRDPSGTVHGYTFGSGTRLTVV.

Comments on this clonotype: This may arise from a read error, as a much more abundant clone is one base away. The chain joins TRBV5-1 to TRBJ2-7; 9 bases match TRBD1. After removal of 3 bases from V and 5 bases from J, the junction contained 6 bases not matched to a gene. The CDR3 length is 14 residues. Germline lookup yields CDR1 SGHRS and CDR2 YFSETQ. The CDR3 spells CASSSGQGPNEQYF. The CDR3 region has the DNA TGCGCCAGCAGCTCGGGACAGGGTCCCAACGAGCAGTACTTC.

This clonotype was seen many times. The chain couples TRBV7-2 to TRBJ1-4, with a weak D call TRBD1 (5 bases). The V end was cut by 3 bases, the J end by 0 bases, with 5 bases between. The germline V gene has CDR1 SGHTA and CDR2 FQGNSA. The CDR3 spans 14 residues. CDR3 DNA: TGTGCCAGCAGCTTGGGGGCAACTAATGAAAAACTGTTTTTT. Translated: CASSLGATNEKLFF.

This clonotype came up many times. This chain joins TRBV20-1 and TRBJ1-1, with 7 bases that match TRBD1. With 3 bases clipped from V and 4 bases from J, the junction kept 5 bases outside the gene matches. CDR3 length equals 13 residues. The germline V gene encodes CDR1 DFQATT and CDR2 SNEGSKA (reference sequence). As DNA, the CDR3 is TGCAGTGCTAGTGGGGACAGACTCACTGAAGCTTTCTTT. Translation: CSASGDRLTEAFF.

This clonotype was picked up many times. The chain joins TRBV7-3 to TRBJ2-2; D unresolved. The CDR3 is 15 residues long. CDR1 is SGHTA and CDR2 is FQGTGA in the germline V gene. V was cut by 4 bases and J by 0 bases, with 9 bases left in between. CDR3 sequence (DNA): TGTGCCAGCAGCTCGGGCGGATCGAACACCGGGGAGCTGTTTTTT. Its protein product is CASSSGGSNTGELFF.

Ten or more counts support this clonotype. The rearrangement joins TRBV7-2 to TRBJ1-1; 7 bases align to TRBD1. The CDR3 covers 15 residues. V lost 1 base to trimming and J lost 9 bases; unmatched junction nucleotides: 11. The germline V gene has CDR1 SGHTA and CDR2 FQGNSA. The CDR3 DNA sequence: TGTGCCAGCAGCTTAGTACGGGACAGACCAGTACAAGCTTTCTTT. Protein product: CASSLVRDRPVQAFF.

This clonotype was recorded at least ten times. V usage is TRBV11-2 and J usage is TRBJ2-1; TRBD1 matches 8 bases. The CDR3 consists of 15 residues. Germline V gene data show CDR1 as SGHAT and CDR2 as FQNNGV. V trimming: 4 bases; J trimming: 3 bases; junction bases outside the gene matches: 5. DNA for the CDR3: TGTGCCAGCAGCTCCGGACAGGGAATCTACAATGAGCAGTTCTTC. Protein sequence: CASSSGQGIYNEQFF.

There are many counts of this clonotype. V usage is TRBV20-1 and J usage is TRBJ1-5; TRBD1 matches 10 bases. Germline V gives CDR1 DFQATT, CDR2 SNEGSKA (reference sequence). Trimming took 3 bases from V and 7 from J; bases not matched to a gene: 9. The CDR3 consists of 15 residues. The CDR3 is CSARSGTGVEQPQHF. CDR3 nucleotides: TGCAGTGCTAGGTCCGGGACAGGGGTCGAACAGCCCCAGCATTTT.

This clonotype was recorded at least ten times. The CDR3 DNA sequence: TGTGCCAGCAGTTTAGCGGGACAGGGGCCGTATGGCTACACCTTC. Amino acids: CASSLAGQGPYGYTF. The J gene is TRBJ1-2, the V gene TRBV28; the match to TRBD1 covers 10 bases. This CDR3 has 15 residues. Germline-derived CDR1 and CDR2 are MDHEN and SYDVKM. The V and J ends lost 2 bases and 5 bases, in that order; junction bases with no gene match: 5.

In its sample, this clonotype was seen many times. The rearrangement uses TRBV7-9 and TRBJ2-7; D unclear. The CDR3 sequence is 15 residues long. V dropped 7 bases and J dropped 6 bases, with 22 bases sitting between them. The V gene's germline CDR1 is SEHNR and CDR2 FQNEAQ (reference sequence). The CDR3 nucleotides are TGTGCCAGCACCCTAGGTGGAACCTCCTCTCGCGAGCAGTACTTC. Translating it yields CASTLGGTSSREQYF.

Ten or more counts support this clonotype. V gene TRBV7-9 combines with J gene TRBJ2-1; 7 bases are shared with TRBD1. Germline assignment: CDR1 SEHNR and CDR2 FQNEAQ (reference sequence). CDR3 length: 12 amino acids. The V and J ends lost 5 bases and 14 bases, in that order; junction bases with no gene match: 9. CDR3 sequence reads: CASSTRTGEKFF. Written as DNA, the CDR3 is TGTGCCAGCAGCACCAGGACAGGCGAGAAGTTCTTC.

Concerning this clonotype itself: This clone may be a read error of a much larger clone one base away. The CDR3 protein is CTSRMVETQYF. The DNA for the CDR3 is TGTACCAGCAGGATGGTGGAGACCCAGTACTTC. The gene calls are TRBV12-3 or TRBV12-4 and TRBJ2-5; D remains unclear. The CDR3 covers 11 residues.

The chain employs TRBV6-5 and TRBJ2-7; D not resolved. CDR1 is MNHEY and CDR2 is SVGAGI in the germline V gene. Trimming left V 6 bases short and J 3 bases short, with 15 bases between. The CDR3 has 14 amino acids. The CDR3 coding sequence is TGTGCCAGCAGCCCTAAGGGCCCCAGCTACGAGCAGTACTTC. Residues: CASSPKGPSYEQYF.

This clonotype was seen at least ten times. The chain joins TRBV20-1 to TRBJ2-3, with D perhaps being TRBD1 or TRBD2 (6 bases each). Trimming pared 6 bases from V and 4 bases from J, leaving 20 bases between. This CDR3 region has 15 residues. Germline values: CDR1 DFQATT, CDR2 SNEGSKA (reference sequence). The CDR3 here is CSAPAKGGRSDTQYF. The CDR3 coding sequence is TGCAGTGCCCCGGCAAAGGGGGGTAGATCAGATACGCAGTATTTT.

This clonotype was seen at least ten times. V usage is TRBV7-2 and J usage is TRBJ2-5, with D possibly being TRBD1 or TRBD2 (6 bases each). Germline assignment: CDR1 SGHTA and CDR2 FQGNSA. The CDR3 has 16 amino acids. V lost 1 base and J lost 5, with 17 bases in between. The DNA of the CDR3 is TGTGCCAGCAGCTTAGACATTGTGGGGGGCACGGAGACCCAGTACTTC. Its protein product is CASSLDIVGGTETQYF.

The table lists this clonotype with many counts. The chain has TRBV7-8 and TRBJ1-1; D is unresolved. Looked up from germline, CDR1 is SGHVS and CDR2 is FQNEAQ. Trimming took 5 bases from V and 6 from J, leaving 19 bases between them. This CDR3 is 15 amino acids long. The CDR3 region is CASSIGLFASSEAFF. CDR3 DNA sequence: TGTGCCAGCAGCATCGGGTTGTTCGCGAGCTCTGAAGCTTTCTTT.

In its sample, this clonotype was seen many times. The chain uses TRBV7-9 and TRBJ1-2; 9 positions match TRBD1. Trimming took 5 bases from V and 5 from J; bases not matched to a gene: 6. Per the germline V gene, CDR1 is SEHNR and CDR2 is FQNEAQ (reference sequence). The CDR3 runs 14 residues. The CDR3 loop is CASSETQGAYGYTF. In nucleotides, the CDR3 is TGTGCCAGCAGCGAAACACAGGGGGCATATGGCTACACCTTC.

This clonotype was recorded many times. The chain is built from TRBV7-2 and TRBJ1-2; D is uncertain. CDR1 is SGHTA, CDR2 FQGNSA, per germline. Trimming pared 5 bases from V and 0 bases from J, leaving 10 bases between. The CDR3 is made up of 14 amino acids. The CDR3 DNA follows: TGTGCCAGCAGCGCGGACGGCTCTAACTATGGCTACACCTTC. Translation: CASSADGSNYGYTF.

This clonotype was recorded many times. The V call is TRBV7-8, the J call TRBJ1-1, with D unresolved. Per germline, CDR1 SGHVS and CDR2 FQNEAQ. V dropped 2 bases and J dropped 1 base, with 8 bases sitting between them. The CDR3 covers 14 residues. CDR3 residues: CASSLRLGNTEAFF. The DNA of the CDR3 is TGTGCCAGCAGCTTACGATTAGGGAACACTGAAGCTTTCTTT.

This clonotype showed up many times. The rearrangement links TRBV7-4 to TRBJ1-4; 8 bases match TRBD1. The trim removed 5 bases at V and 0 bases at J, leaving 2 bases unmatched. The V gene's germline CDR1 is SGHVT and CDR2 SQSDAQ. The CDR3 is 15 amino acids. CDR3 region: CASSPTGATNEKLFF. CDR3 bases: TGTGCCAGCAGCCCGACAGGGGCAACTAATGAAAAACTGTTTTTT.

This clonotype was counted at least ten times. V usage is TRBV7-2 and J usage is TRBJ1-3; D possibly corresponds to TRBD1 (5 bases). Germline-derived CDR1 and CDR2 are SGHTA and FQGNSA. There are 17 residues in the CDR3. Trimming removed 8 bases from V and 1 base from J, with 21 bases in between. CDR3 amino acids: CASARGGTPTSGNTIYF. CDR3 sequence (DNA): TGTGCCAGCGCCCGGGGGGGAACACCTACATCTGGAAACACCATATATTTT.

The table lists this clonotype with many counts. The genes are TRBV12-3 or TRBV12-4 and TRBJ1-1, with no clear D. Trimming took 5 bases from V and 3 from J, leaving 10 bases between them. This CDR3 region has 13 residues. The CDR3 protein is CASSDQVDTEAFF. The CDR3, as DNA: TGTGCCAGCAGTGACCAGGTGGACACTGAAGCTTTCTTT.

This clonotype was counted ten times or more. The CDR3 DNA follows: TGTGCCAGCAGCTTGGGTCCGGTGCTGGGCTACACCTTC. Encoded protein: CASSLGPVLGYTF. J is TRBJ1-2 and V is TRBV7-6; the D is unclear. Per germline, CDR1 SGHVS and CDR2 FNYEAQ. This CDR3 is built from 13 residues. Trimming removed 3 bases at V and 8 bases at J, with 13 bases between.

This clonotype is medium-sized (0.01 to 0.1%) by share. This chain uses TRBV7-2 with TRBJ2-5, with D maybe TRBD2 (6 bases). Germline V gives CDR1 SGHTA, CDR2 FQGNSA. The V and J ends lost 4 bases and 5 bases respectively, with 17 bases between them. The CDR3 loop spans 15 amino acids. CDR3 coding DNA: TGTGCCAGCAGCTCTGGAAGCGCCGGAGGGGAGACCCAGTACTTC. Encoded protein: CASSSGSAGGETQYF. The entire variable domain, with the rest obtained from reference TRBV7-2 and TRBJ2-5, is as follows: GAGVSQSPSNKVTEKGKDVELRCDPISGHTALYWYRQSLGQGLEFLIYFQGNSAPDKSGLPSDRFSAERTGGSVSTLTIQRTQQEDSAVYLCASSSGSAGGETQYFGPGTRLLVL.

This clonotype was seen repeatedly, ten times or more. The chain uses TRBV18 and TRBJ1-1, with 11 bases that match TRBD1. The CDR3 extends over 15 amino acids. The germline V gene has CDR1 KGHSH and CDR2 LQKENI. The trim removed 6 bases at V and 6 bases at J, leaving 9 bases unmatched. DNA for the CDR3: TGTGCCAGCTCTCGGGACAGGGGGTTTCGCGCTGAAGCTTTCTTT. It specifies CASSRDRGFRAEAFF. The variable domain in full, with the rest retrieved from reference TRBV18 and TRBJ1-1, is NAGVMQNPRHLVRRRGQEARLRCSPMKGHSHVYWYRQLPEEGLKFMVYLQKENIIDESGMPKERFSAEFPKEGPSILRIQQVVRGDSAAYFCASSRDRGFRAEAFFGQGTRLTVV.

This clonotype was counted ten times or more. The chain couples TRBV28 to TRBJ2-1; 7 nucleotides align to TRBD1. Germline CDR1 and CDR2: MDHEN and SYDVKM. The CDR3 runs to 13 residues. J was trimmed by 3 bases and V by 5 bases; bases with no gene match: 1. The CDR3 protein is CASSPGGYNEQFF. CDR3 nucleotides: TGTGCCAGCAGTCCAGGGGGCTACAATGAGCAGTTCTTC.